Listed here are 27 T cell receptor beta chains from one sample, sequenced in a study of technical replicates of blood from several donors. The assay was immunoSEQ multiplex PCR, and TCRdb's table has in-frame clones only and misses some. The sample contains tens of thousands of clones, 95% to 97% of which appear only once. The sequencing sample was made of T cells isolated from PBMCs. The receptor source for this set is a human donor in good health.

CDR3 in amino acids: CASSSLAGGETQYF. The CDR3 DNA is TGTGCCAGCAGCTCCCTAGCGGGGGGCGAGACCCAGTACTTC. The chain recombines TRBV11-1 with TRBJ2-5, with 11 nucleotides matching TRBD2. Germline V CDR1 and CDR2: SGHAT, FQDESV (reference sequence). J gave up 5 bases and V 4 bases, and 3 bases lay outside the gene matches. The CDR3 covers 14 residues.

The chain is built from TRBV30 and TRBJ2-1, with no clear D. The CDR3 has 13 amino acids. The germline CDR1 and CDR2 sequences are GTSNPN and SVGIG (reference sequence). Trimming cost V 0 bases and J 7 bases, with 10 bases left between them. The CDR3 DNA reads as TGTGCCTGGAGTGTACTCCACTCAAATGAGCAGTTCTTC. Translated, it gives CAWSVLHSNEQFF.

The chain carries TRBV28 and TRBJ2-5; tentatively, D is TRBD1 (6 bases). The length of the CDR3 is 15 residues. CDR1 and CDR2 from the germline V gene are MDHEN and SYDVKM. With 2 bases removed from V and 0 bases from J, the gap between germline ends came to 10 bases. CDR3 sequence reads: CASSLRDTYQETQYF. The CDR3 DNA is TGTGCCAGCAGTTTACGGGACACGTACCAAGAGACCCAGTACTTC.

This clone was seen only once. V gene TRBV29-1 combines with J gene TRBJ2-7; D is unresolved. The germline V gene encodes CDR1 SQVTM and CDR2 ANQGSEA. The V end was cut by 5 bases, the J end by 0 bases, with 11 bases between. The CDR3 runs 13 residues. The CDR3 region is CSVKTANSYEQYF. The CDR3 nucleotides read TGCAGCGTTAAAACAGCTAACTCCTACGAGCAGTACTTC.

CDR3 in DNA: TGTGCCAGTAGTAGGGGGGACAGTTTCTCCTACGAGCAGTACTTC. Residues: CASSRGDSFSYEQYF. The V call is TRBV19, the J call TRBJ2-7; TRBD1 is a possible D gene (7 bases). There are 15 residues in the CDR3. CDR1 is LNHDA and CDR2 is SQIVND in the germline V gene (reference sequence). Trimming cost V 4 bases and J 0 bases, with 13 bases left between them.

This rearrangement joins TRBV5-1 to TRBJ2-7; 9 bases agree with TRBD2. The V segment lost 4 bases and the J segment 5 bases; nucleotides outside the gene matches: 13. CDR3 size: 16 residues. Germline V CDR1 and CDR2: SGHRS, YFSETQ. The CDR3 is CASSPLLAGGAHEQYF. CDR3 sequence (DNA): TGCGCCAGCAGCCCCTTACTGGCGGGGGGGGCCCACGAGCAGTACTTC.

CDR3 residues: CAIGQGALNYGYTF. For the CDR3, the DNA is TGTGCCATCGGACAGGGGGCCCTTAACTATGGCTACACCTTC. The V and J genes are TRBV10-3 and TRBJ1-2, with 11 bases that match TRBD1. Per the germline V gene, CDR1 is ENHRY and CDR2 is SYGVKD. J gave up 1 base and V 8 bases, and 3 bases lay outside the gene matches. CDR3 length equals 14 residues.

CDR3 coding DNA: TGTGCCAGCAGCTGGGGTAGCGGACCTAGCACAGATACGCAGTATTTT. As protein: CASSWGSGPSTDTQYF. The chain links TRBV28 to TRBJ2-3; tentative D call: TRBD2 (6 bases). The germline V gene has CDR1 MDHEN and CDR2 SYDVKM. The CDR3 consists of 16 residues. V was trimmed by 6 bases and J by 0 bases, leaving 16 bases between them.

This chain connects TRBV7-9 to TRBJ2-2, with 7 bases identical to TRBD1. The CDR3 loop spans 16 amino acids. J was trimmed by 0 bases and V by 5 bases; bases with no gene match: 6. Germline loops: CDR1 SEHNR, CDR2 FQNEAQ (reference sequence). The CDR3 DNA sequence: TGTGCCAGCAGCACTGGACAGGCGACGAACACCGGGGAGCTGTTTTTT. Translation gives CASSTGQATNTGELFF.

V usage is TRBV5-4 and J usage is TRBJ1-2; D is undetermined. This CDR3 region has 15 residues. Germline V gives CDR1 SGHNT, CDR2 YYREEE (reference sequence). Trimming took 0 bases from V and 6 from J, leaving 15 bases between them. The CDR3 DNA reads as TGTGCCAGCAGCTTGGCCGTTAATCGGGAGCATGGCTACACCTTC. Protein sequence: CASSLAVNREHGYTF. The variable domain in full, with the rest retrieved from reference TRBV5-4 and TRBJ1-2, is ETGVTQSPTHLIKTRGQQVTLRCSSQSGHNTVSWYQQALGQGPQFIFQYYREEENGRGNFPPRFSGLQFPNYSSELNVNALELDDSALYLCASSLAVNREHGYTFGSGTRLTVV.

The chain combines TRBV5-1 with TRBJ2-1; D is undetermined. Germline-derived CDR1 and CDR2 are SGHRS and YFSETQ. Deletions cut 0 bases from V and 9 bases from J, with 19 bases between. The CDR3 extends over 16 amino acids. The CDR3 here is CASSLGVDSPSGEQFF. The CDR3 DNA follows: TGCGCCAGCAGCTTGGGCGTTGACTCACCGTCCGGTGAGCAGTTCTTC.

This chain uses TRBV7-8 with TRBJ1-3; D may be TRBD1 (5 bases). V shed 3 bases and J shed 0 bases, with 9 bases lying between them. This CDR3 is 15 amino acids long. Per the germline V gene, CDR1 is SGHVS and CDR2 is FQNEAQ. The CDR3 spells CASSFSDSSGNTIYF. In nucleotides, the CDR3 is TGTGCCAGCAGCTTTTCAGACAGCTCTGGAAACACCATATATTTT.

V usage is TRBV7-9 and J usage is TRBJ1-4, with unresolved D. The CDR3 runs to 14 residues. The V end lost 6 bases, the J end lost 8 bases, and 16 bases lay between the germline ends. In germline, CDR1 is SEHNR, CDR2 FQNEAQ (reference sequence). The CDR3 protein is CASSPLRQEEKLFF. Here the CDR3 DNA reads TGTGCCAGCAGTCCACTCCGCCAGGAAGAAAAACTGTTTTTT.

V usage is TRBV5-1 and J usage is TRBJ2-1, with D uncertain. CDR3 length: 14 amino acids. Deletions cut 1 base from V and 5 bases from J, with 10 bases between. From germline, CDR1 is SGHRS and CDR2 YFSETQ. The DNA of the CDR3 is TGCGCCAGCAGCTTGCTCGTACAGAACAATGAGCAGTTCTTC. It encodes CASSLLVQNNEQFF.

CDR3 in amino acids: CASSLGGRETQYF. CDR3 DNA: TGCGCCAGCAGCTTGGGGGGGCGAGAGACCCAGTACTTC. V gene TRBV5-1 combines with J gene TRBJ2-5; a possible D gene is TRBD1 (6 bases). Germline values: CDR1 SGHRS, CDR2 YFSETQ. There are 13 residues in the CDR3. With 0 bases removed from V and 4 bases from J, the gap between germline ends came to 7 bases. Full variable domain (outside the CDR3, taken from reference TRBV5-1 and TRBJ2-5): KAGVTQTPRYLIKTRGQQVTLSCSPISGHRSVSWYQQTPGQGLQFLFEYFSETQRNKGNFPGRFSGRQFSNSRSEMNVSTLELGDSALYLCASSLGGRETQYFGPGTRLLVL.

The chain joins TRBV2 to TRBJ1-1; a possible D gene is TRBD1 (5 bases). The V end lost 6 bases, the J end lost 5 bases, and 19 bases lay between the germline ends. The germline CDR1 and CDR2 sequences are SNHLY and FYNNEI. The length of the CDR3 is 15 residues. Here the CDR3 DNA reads TGTGCCAGCAGCAAGACATCTCCCCCAGGGACTGAAGCTTTCTTT. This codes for CASSKTSPPGTEAFF.

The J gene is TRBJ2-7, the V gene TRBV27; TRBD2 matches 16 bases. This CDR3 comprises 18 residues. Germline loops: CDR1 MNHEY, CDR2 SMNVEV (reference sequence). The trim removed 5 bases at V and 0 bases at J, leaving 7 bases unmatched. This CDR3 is CASSGGTSGRVLSYEQYF. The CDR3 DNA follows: TGTGCCAGCAGTGGGGGGACTAGCGGGAGGGTCCTCTCCTACGAGCAGTACTTC.

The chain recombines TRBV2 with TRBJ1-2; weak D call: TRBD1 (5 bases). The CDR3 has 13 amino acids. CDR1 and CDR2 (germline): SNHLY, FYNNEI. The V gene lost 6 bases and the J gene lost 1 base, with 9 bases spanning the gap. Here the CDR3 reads CASSRDGNYGYTF. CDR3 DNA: TGTGCCAGCAGCAGGGATGGTAACTATGGCTACACCTTC. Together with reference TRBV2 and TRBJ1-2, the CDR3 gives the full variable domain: EPEVTQTPSHQVTQMGQEVILRCVPISNHLYFYWYRQILGQKVEFLVSFYNNEISEKSEIFDDQFSVERPDGSNFTLKIRSTKLEDSAMYFCASSRDGNYGYTFGSGTRLTVV.

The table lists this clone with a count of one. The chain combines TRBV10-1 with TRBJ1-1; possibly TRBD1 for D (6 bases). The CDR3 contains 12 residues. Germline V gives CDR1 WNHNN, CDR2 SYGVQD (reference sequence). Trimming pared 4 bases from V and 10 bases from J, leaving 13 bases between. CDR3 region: CASSGTGGSAFF. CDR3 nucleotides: TGCGCCAGCAGTGGGACTGGGGGCTCAGCTTTCTTT.

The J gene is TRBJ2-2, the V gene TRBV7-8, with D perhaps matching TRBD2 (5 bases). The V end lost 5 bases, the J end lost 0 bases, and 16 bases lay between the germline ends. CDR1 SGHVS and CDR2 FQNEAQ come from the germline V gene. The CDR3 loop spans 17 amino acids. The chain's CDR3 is CASSPKGWRANTGELFF. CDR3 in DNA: TGTGCCAGCAGCCCGAAAGGCTGGCGGGCGAACACCGGGGAGCTGTTTTTT.

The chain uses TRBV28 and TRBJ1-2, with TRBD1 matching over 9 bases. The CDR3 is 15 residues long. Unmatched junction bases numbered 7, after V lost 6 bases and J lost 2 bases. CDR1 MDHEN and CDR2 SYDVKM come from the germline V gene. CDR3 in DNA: TGTGCCAGCAGGCGACACAGGGGGCGCAACTATGGCTACACCTTC. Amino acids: CASRRHRGRNYGYTF.

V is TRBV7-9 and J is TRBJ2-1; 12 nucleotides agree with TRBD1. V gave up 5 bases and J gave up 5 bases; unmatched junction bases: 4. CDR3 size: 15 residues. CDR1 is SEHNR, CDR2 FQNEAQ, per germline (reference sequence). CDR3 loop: CASSQGQGANNEQFF. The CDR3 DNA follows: TGTGCCAGCAGCCAGGGACAGGGGGCTAACAATGAGCAGTTCTTC.

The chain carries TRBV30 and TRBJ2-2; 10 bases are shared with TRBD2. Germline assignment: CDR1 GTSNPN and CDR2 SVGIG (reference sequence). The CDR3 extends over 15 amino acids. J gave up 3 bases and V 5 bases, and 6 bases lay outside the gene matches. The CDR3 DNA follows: TGTGCCTGGGTAGCGGGGGGCCCTTACACCGGGGAGCTGTTTTTT. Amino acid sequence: CAWVAGGPYTGELFF.

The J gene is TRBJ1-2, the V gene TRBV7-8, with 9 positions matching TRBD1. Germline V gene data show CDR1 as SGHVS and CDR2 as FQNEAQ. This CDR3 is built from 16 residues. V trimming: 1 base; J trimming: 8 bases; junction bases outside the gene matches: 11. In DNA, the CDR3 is TGTGCCAGCAGCTTAGTAGCCGGGACAGGGTGGGAAGGCTACACCTTC. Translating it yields CASSLVAGTGWEGYTF.

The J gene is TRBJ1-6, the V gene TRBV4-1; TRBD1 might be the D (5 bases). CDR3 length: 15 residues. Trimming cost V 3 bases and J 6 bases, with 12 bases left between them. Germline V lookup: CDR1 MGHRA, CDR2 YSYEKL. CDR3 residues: CASSQQTVSNSPLHF. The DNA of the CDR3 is TGCGCCAGCAGCCAGCAGACAGTTTCTAATTCACCCCTCCACTTT.

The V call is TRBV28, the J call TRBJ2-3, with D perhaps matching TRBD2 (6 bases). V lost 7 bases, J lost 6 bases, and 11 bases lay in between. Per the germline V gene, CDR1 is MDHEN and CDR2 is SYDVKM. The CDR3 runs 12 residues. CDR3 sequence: CASKRRADTQYF. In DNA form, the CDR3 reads TGTGCCAGCAAAAGGAGGGCGGATACGCAGTATTTT. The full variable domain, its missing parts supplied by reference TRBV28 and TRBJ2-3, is DVKVTQSSRYLVKRTGEKVFLECVQDMDHENMFWYRQDPGLGLRLIYFSYDVKMKEKGDIPEGYSVSREKKERFSLILESASTNQTSMYLCASKRRADTQYFGPGTRLTVL.

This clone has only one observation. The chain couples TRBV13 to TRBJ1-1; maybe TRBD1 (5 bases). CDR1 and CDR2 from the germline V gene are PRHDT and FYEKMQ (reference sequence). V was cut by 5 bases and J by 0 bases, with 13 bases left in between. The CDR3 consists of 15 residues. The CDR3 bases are TGTGCCAGCAGCCTAATAGGGACTTTGAACACTGAAGCTTTCTTT. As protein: CASSLIGTLNTEAFF.